This T cell receptor (beta chain) was observed in a study of blood T cell repertoires in COVID-19 (dated by TCRdb to the early 2020s). Looking at the study overall: Collaborator samples came from the United States, Italy and Spain and covered acute and convalescent phases of COVID-19. The material from the prospective study consisted of cDNA or gDNA derived from T cells, B-cell-depleted T cells, or PBMCs. The dataset comprised deeply sampled blood TCRbeta repertoires from subjects exposed to, actively infected with, or recovered from COVID-19. The repertoires were made available in a free public database intended to serve as a resource for research on the immune response to SARS-CoV-2. The samples were drawn from two sources: the first 160 participants of the ongoing ImmuneRACE study, and over 950 subjects contributed by 6 global collaborators. The sample metadata nearly always contained a de-identified subject ID, COVID-19 status, age in years and sex. Where available, HLA class I and class II types were taken from metadata supplied by the sample provider and were not determined by assay-based typing.

As regards this clone: The clone's antigen remains unknown. No base quality values were provided; no much bigger clone lies one nucleotide off.

The immunoSEQ Assay, a bias-controlled multiplex PCR, was used to amplify TCRbeta CDR3 regions from genomic DNA. On the study's bioinformatics: The number of nucleated cells in each sample was estimated from the amplification of reference gene primers within the assay. To quantify the absolute abundance of each unique TCRbeta CDR3 rearrangement, sequence reads were collapsed and filtered. For each sample, productive Simpson clonality was calculated as the square root of Simpson's diversity index over productive rearrangements. TCRdb's version of the immuneACCESS table is confined to in-frame rearrangements and falls short of the full clone set. An unresolved V gene accounts for under half of the shortfall where checked; the remainder is of unknown origin. V, J and clone size were drawn from that table, and D and trimming were deduced from the DNA. For this sample there are 150,000 to 200,000 clones; 80% appear just once. 5% to 6% of the sample comes from the top ten.

Participants in the prospective study were enrolled through a virtual design, were aged 18 to 89 years, and lived in approximately 25 United States geographic areas. To assign participants to cohorts, the prospective study relied on clinical history that participants themselves reported in a screening survey and a study questionnaire. Recovered participants in ImmuneRACE Cohort 3 were defined by two consecutive negative NP/OP PCR tests, clearance by a healthcare professional, or resolution of symptoms. In the prospective study, whole blood, serum and a nasopharyngeal or oropharyngeal swab were collected from each participant by mobile phlebotomists. Prospective study participants could optionally give additional blood draws and questionnaires over an approximately two-month period. Before DNA extraction, prospective study blood samples were shipped either frozen or at room temperature. The cysteine opens and the phenylalanine closes a CDR3 of 17 amino acids. This entry keeps only the CDR3 DNA: 51 bases, framed from base 1. V loses 1 base at its end and J loses 5 bases; junction bases beyond the gene matches: 11. CDR1 and CDR2 were assigned from the germline V gene (reference sequence) as LGHDT and YNNKEL.

What the research found in general, with its limitations: The quantity of clinical and demographic metadata differed by source and by participant and was supplied without curation.

The sequence joins TRBV3-1 (or the pseudogene TRBV3-2) to TRBJ2-1, and 7 junction bases match TRBD2. The clonotype comes from a man in his forties who had recovered from COVID-19. Material: PBMCs or T cells enriched from blood (not recorded which). The CDR3 corresponds to CASSQVRAASGHNEQFF. The nucleotide sequence is TGTGCCAGCAGCCAAGTCCGGGCGGCTAGCGGCCACAATGAGCAGTTCTTC.